This T cell receptor beta chain is drawn from a study of graft-versus-host responses after intestinal transplantation listed by TCRdb under 2021. A note on the overall study: The transplants that recipients got were multivisceral, liver-intestinal, or isolated intestinal. Every recipient was given anti-thymocyte globulin induction, then maintenance tacrolimus and steroids for about three years. Bulk TCR-beta CDR3 sequencing was used to track graft-versus-host and host-versus-graft alloreactive T cell clones in the graft, circulation and bone marrow after intestinal transplantation. To identify alloreactive clones, pre-transplant mixed lymphocyte reaction products were sequenced and compared with unstimulated pre-transplant donor and recipient T cells. Of the roughly 24 intestinal transplant recipients enrolled in the cohort, one of whom was a retransplant, 3 patients without pretransplant specimens were excluded. A peak of at least 4% donor T cells among recipient peripheral blood mononuclear cells was the definition used for donor T cell macrochimerism. Instead of going to the commercial service, samples from a few later patients were sequenced in-house on an Illumina MiSeq and processed with MiXCR.

Library creation used the immunoSEQ multiplex PCR assay. High-throughput TCR-beta CDR3 sequencing of genomic DNA from most patients was performed by Adaptive Biotechnologies. For the original study's pipeline: Adaptive's ImmunoSEQ software was the source of the TCR sequencing data for roughly 19 patients, while a few other patients were processed with MiXCR and VDJtools. CDR3 nucleotide sequences shared between donor and recipient were removed because their origin could not be assigned. At least 2-fold expansion over unstimulated cells and a minimum CFSE-low frequency of 0.002% (template counts) or 0.001% (read counts) were required for clones to be classified as alloreactive. Mappable clones were those detected in sequenced pre-transplant spleen, lymph node, or MLR CFSE-low populations of the donor or recipient. The cumulative frequency of alloreactive clones was calculated as a percentage of all sequences, weighted by copy number. Held by TCRdb, this immuneACCESS table contains in-frame sequences only and omits some clones. Under half of the omission traces to an unresolved V gene where checked; the cause of the rest is unknown. V and J calls and clone size are those listed in that table; D and trimming were worked out from the DNA. Across this sample there are some 15,000 clones, with 75% to 85% seen only once. Jointly, the top ten make up roughly 20% of the sample.

Details on this clone: The antigen this receptor binds is unknown. There are no base qualities to consult, and no much larger clone falls within one base.

General study outcomes and caveats: The relatively low number and heterogeneity of intestinal transplant patients limited the conclusions. Early after transplant, peak levels of circulating GvH clones were associated with declines in HvG clones. Patients with donor T cell macrochimerism had high GvH to HvG T cell clonal ratios in their allografts. GvH clones turned up in recipient bone marrow, with some appearing earlier in ileal mucosa or blood, a pattern consistent with an intestinal mucosal origin.

The CDR3, cysteine through phenylalanine, is 13 amino acids long. This entry keeps only the CDR3 DNA: 39 bases, framed from base 1. The V end loses 4 bases and the J end loses 9 bases, and a stretch of 13 bases separates them. Reading the germline V gene gives CDR1 KGHSH and CDR2 LQKENI. Dithiothreitol, EDTA incubations and collagenase D digestion were used to isolate intraepithelial and lamina propria lymphocytes from graft specimens. Bulk TCR-beta sequencing was performed on serial intestinal graft biopsy specimens collected as late as 600 days after transplant. Specimen: ileum tissue, collected roughly 3.5 months after intestinal transplant. The TCR originated in a human patient who received an intestinal transplant, so some T cells may come from the graft donor. This chain is built from TRBV18 and TRBJ2-1; the D match is possibly TRBD1 or TRBD2, with 6 bases aligned in each. The CDR3 amino acid sequence is: CASSLLQGLEQFF. The DNA sequence follows: TGTGCCAGCTCACTCTTACAGGGACTTGAGCAGTTCTTC.